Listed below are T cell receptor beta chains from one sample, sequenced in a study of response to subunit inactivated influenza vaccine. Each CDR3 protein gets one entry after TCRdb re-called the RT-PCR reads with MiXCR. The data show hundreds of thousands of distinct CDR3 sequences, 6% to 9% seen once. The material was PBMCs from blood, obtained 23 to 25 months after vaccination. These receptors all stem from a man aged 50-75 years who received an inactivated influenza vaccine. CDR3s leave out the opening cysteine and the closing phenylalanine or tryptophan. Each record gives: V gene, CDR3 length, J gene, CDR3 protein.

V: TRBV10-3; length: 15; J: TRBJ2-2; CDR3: ASQRPRERPNTGELF
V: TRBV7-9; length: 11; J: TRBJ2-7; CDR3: ASSLLGRSEQY
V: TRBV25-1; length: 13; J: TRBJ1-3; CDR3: ASSEYGGGGNTIY
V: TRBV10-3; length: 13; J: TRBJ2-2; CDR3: AISGNSKSTGELF
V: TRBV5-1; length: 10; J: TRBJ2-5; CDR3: ASTYMDGTQY
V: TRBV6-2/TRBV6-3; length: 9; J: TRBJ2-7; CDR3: ASSPKIEQY
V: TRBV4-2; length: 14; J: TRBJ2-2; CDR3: ASSLTGVGNTGELF
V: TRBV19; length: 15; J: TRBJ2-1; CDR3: ASSRPGLAGGGDEQF
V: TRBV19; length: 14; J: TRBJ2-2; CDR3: ASSIWTSGNTGELF
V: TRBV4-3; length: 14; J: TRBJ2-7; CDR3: ASSPSWASGSYEQY
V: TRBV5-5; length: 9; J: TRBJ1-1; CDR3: ASSIGPEAF
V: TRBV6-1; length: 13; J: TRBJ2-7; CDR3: ASTKGQGASYEQY
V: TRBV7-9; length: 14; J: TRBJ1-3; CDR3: ASSLWTGGTGNTIY
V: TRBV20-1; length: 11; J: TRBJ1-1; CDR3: SARPPQSTEAF
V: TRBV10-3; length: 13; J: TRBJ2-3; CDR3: AISEGGLDTDTQY
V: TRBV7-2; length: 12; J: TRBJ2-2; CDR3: ASSPGPAPGELF
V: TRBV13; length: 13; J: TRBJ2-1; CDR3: ASSLVGQGGFEQF
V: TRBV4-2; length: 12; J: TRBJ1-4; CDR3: ASSQGGTNEKLF
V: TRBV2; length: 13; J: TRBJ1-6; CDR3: ASILGGARNSPLH
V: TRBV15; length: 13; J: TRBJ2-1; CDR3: ATSEREGPYNEQF
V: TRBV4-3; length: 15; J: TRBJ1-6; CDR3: ASSQVIGQLYNSPLH
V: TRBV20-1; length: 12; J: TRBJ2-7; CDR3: SARDEEGLAQQY
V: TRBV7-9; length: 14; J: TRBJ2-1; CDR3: ASSLRTFSGFNEQF
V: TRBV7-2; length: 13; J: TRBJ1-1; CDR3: ASSLQGALDTEAF
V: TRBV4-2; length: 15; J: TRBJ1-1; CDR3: ASSLPEGGTLNTEAF
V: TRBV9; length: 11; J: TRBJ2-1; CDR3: ASSEGLNNEQF
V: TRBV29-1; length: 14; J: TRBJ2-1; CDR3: SVEGSGTLDYNEQF
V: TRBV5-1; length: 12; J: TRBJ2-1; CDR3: ASSAGGIYNEQF
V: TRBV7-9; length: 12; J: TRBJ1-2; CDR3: ASRLAGSRDGYT
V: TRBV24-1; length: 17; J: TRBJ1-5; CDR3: ATCPPRDDLVPSKQPQH
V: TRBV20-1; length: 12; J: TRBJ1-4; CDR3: SAYPGLASGKLF
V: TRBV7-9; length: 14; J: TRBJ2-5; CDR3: ASRTGLAGGPETQY
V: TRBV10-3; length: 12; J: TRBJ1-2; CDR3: AIFKGPSNYGYT
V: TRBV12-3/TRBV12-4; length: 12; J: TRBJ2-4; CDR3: ASSLIAGFEEQY
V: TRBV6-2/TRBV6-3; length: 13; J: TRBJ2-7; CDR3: ASSYSLAGAIEQY
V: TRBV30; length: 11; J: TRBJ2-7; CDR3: ASRTSGYYEQY
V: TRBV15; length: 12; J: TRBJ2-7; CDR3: ATSSYTGSYEQY
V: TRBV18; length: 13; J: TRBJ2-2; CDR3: ASSPEGGYTGELF
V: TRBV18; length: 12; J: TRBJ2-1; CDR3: ASSPRTSENEQF
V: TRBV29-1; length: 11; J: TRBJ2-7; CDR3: SVVQGVGKEQY
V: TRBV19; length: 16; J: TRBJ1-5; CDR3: ASSIAVGTEAGNQPQH
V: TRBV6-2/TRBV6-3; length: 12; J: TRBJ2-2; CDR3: ASSSAGMAGELF
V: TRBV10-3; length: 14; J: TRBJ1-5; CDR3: AISESVSEGGQPQH
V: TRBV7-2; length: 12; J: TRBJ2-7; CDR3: ASSLVGQAYEQY